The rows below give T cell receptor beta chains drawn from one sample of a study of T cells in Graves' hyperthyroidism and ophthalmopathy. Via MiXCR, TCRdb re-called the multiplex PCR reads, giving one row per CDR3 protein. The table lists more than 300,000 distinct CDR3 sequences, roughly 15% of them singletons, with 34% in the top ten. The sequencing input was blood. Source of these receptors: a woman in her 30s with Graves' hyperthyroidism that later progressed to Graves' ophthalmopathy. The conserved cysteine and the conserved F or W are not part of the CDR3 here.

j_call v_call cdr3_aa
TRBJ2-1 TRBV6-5 ASSYPSSGRYNEQF
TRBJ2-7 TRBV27 ASSSTGTGRYEQY
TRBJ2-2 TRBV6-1 ASSQQASNTGELF
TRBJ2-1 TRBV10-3 AFAAGTTDNEQF
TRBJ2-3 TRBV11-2 ASSSAPTVDTQY
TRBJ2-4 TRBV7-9 ASSSEREPGDIQY
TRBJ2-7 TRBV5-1 ASSLVRTGYEQY
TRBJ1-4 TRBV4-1 ASSQGEIRGEKLF
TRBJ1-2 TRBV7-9 ASSPLGAPYGYT
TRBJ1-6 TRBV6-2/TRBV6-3 ASSWGVSDSPLH
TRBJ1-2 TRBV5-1 ASSRGTGGRYGYT
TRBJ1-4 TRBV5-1 ASSLVRLGYSTNEKLF
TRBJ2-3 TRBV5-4 ASSGWGLTTDTQY
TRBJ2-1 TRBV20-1 SARDREEQF
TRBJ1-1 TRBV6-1 ASSEPALPMNTEAF
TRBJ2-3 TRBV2 ASSGQGSTQY
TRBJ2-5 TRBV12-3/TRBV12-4 ASRGQGRRETQY
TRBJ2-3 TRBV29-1 SGIAGGPSTDTQY
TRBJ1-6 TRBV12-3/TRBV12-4 ASSLGTGVRSPLH
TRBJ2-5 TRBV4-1 ASSQDGVVGQETQY
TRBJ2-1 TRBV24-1 ATSDLHPGSSYNEQF
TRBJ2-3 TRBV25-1 ASSDDGSTGTQY
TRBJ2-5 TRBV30 AWSSGVETQY
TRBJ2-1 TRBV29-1 SGKTSGDDNEQF
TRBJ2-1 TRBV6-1 ASRPVAGNYNEQL
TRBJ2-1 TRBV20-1 SAQNFRISNEQF
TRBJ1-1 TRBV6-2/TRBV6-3 ATNSGVGRTEAF
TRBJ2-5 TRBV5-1 ASSLTPTSGSVETQY
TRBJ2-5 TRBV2 ASMRGYQETQY